This is a list of T cell receptor beta chains from one sample in a study of blood T cell repertoires in COVID-19. Produced via immunoSEQ multiplex PCR; TCRdb's table is partial and in-frame only. The table lists about 250,000 clones, 65% to 85% of them singletons. Material for sequencing was PBMCs or T cells enriched from blood (not recorded which). The receptors derive from a man over 45 who had recovered from COVID-19. Each CDR3 is given with its conserved first and last residue. D genes are given only for firm matches. A row's size may be missing; if present it is once, few, many or a size class.

TRBJ2-7,TRBV6-2/TRBV6-3,.,.,CASSLASSYEQYF,TGTGCCAGCAGTCTGGCTTCCTCCTACGAGCAGTACTTC
TRBJ2-1,TRBV6-5,TRBD2,.,CASSPPGGAREQFF,TGTGCCAGCAGTCCCCCCGGGGGGGCCAGGGAGCAGTTCTTC
TRBJ2-2,TRBV9,TRBD2,once,CASSFTSGMDTGELFF,TGTGCCAGCAGCTTCACTAGCGGGATGGACACCGGGGAGCTGTTTTTT
TRBJ1-1,TRBV3-1/TRBV3-2,TRBD1,.,CASSQLQGMNTEAFF,TGTGCCAGCAGCCAATTACAGGGGATGAACACTGAAGCTTTCTTT
TRBJ2-7,TRBV7-8,TRBD1,.,CASTGQVGAYEQYF,TGTGCCAGCACCGGACAGGTTGGGGCCTACGAGCAGTACTTC
TRBJ2-3,TRBV27,.,.,CASSLRTADTQYF,TGTGCCAGCAGTTTACGAACAGCAGATACGCAGTATTTT
TRBJ1-1,TRBV3-1/TRBV3-2,.,.,CASSTPGQLGAEAFF,TGTGCCAGCAGCACGCCCGGACAGCTCGGGGCTGAAGCTTTCTTT
TRBJ1-5,TRBV28,.,.,CASSPLDSQNQPQHF,TGTGCCAGCAGTCCATTGGACAGCCAAAATCAGCCCCAGCATTTT
TRBJ1-1,TRBV5-6,.,.,CASSFWGLTEAFF,TGTGCCAGCAGCTTTTGGGGGCTCACTGAAGCTTTCTTT
TRBJ2-7,TRBV5-4,.,.,CASSSRGYEQYF,TGTGCCAGCAGCTCCAGGGGTTACGAGCAGTACTTC
TRBJ1-2,TRBV19,.,.,CASLLTATSPYGYTF,TGTGCCAGCCTCTTGACAGCAACAAGCCCCTATGGCTACACCTTC
TRBJ2-3,TRBV27,.,.,CASTTPREGATQYF,TGTGCCAGCACTACACCTCGAGAGGGTGCGACGCAGTATTTT
TRBJ2-1,TRBV9,TRBD2,once,CASSVGGGGASYNEQFF,TGTGCCAGCAGCGTAGGGGGCGGGGGGGCCTCCTACAATGAGCAGTTCTTC
TRBJ1-5,TRBV11-2,TRBD1,.,CASSPGQGQNQPQHF,TGTGCCAGCAGCCCGGGACAGGGGCAAAATCAGCCCCAGCATTTT
TRBJ2-7,TRBV19,TRBD1,.,CASSLPGQQYEQYF,TGTGCCAGTAGTCTTCCGGGACAGCAATACGAGCAGTACTTC
TRBJ2-7,TRBV27,TRBD1,.,CASSSGTVPSPSEQYF,TGTGCCAGCAGTTCCGGGACAGTCCCGTCCCCGTCCGAGCAGTACTTC
TRBJ2-7,TRBV6-5,.,.,CASSPNRAGYEQYF,TGTGCCAGCAGTCCTAACAGGGCTGGATACGAGCAGTACTTC
TRBJ1-4,TRBV18,TRBD1,.,CASSPNPTGENEKLFF,TGTGCCAGCTCACCGAATCCCACAGGGGAGAATGAAAAACTGTTTTTT
TRBJ1-6,TRBV19,.,few,CASTGGASYNSPLHF,TGTGCCAGTACCGGAGGGGCGTCCTATAATTCACCCCTCCACTTT
TRBJ2-5,TRBV6-5,.,.,CASSYSQGVPETQYF,TGTGCCAGCAGTTACTCCCAGGGTGTCCCAGAGACCCAGTACTTC
TRBJ1-5,TRBV3-1/TRBV3-2,TRBD1,once,CASSQAGQVGHQPQHF,TGTGCCAGCAGCCAAGCCGGACAGGTAGGCCATCAGCCCCAGCATTTT
TRBJ2-1,TRBV7-2,TRBD1,few,CASGQGSYNEQFF,TGTGCCAGCGGACAGGGCTCCTACAATGAGCAGTTCTTC
TRBJ1-1,TRBV18,.,few,CASLREQALNTEAFF,TGTGCCAGCTTAAGGGAACAGGCCTTGAACACTGAAGCTTTCTTT
TRBJ2-7,TRBV5-1,TRBD1,.,CASSLAPGQGVYEQYF,TGCGCCAGCAGCTTGGCGCCGGGACAGGGTGTGTACGAGCAGTACTTC
TRBJ2-2,TRBV3-1/TRBV3-2,TRBD2,.,CASSQGAGGANTGELFF,TGTGCCAGCAGCCAAGGAGCGGGAGGGGCTAACACCGGGGAGCTGTTTTTT
TRBJ1-6,TRBV18,.,.,CASSGDGRNSPLHF,TGTGCCAGCTCCGGGGACGGGAGGAATTCACCCCTCCACTTT
TRBJ2-5,TRBV7-8,TRBD2,.,CASSWGGLAEETQYF,TGTGCCAGCAGCTGGGGGGGACTAGCGGAAGAGACCCAGTACTTC
TRBJ2-5,TRBV4-1,TRBD2,.,CASSPGGLAGLETQYF,TGCGCCAGCAGCCCTGGGGGGCTAGCGGGGTTAGAGACCCAGTACTTC
TRBJ2-7,TRBV9,.,.,CASSVSGDTYEQYF,TGTGCCAGCAGCGTCAGCGGGGACACCTACGAGCAGTACTTC
TRBJ1-5,TRBV19,TRBD1,.,CASSTTGVPNQPQHF,TGTGCCAGTAGTACGACAGGGGTCCCCAATCAGCCCCAGCATTTT